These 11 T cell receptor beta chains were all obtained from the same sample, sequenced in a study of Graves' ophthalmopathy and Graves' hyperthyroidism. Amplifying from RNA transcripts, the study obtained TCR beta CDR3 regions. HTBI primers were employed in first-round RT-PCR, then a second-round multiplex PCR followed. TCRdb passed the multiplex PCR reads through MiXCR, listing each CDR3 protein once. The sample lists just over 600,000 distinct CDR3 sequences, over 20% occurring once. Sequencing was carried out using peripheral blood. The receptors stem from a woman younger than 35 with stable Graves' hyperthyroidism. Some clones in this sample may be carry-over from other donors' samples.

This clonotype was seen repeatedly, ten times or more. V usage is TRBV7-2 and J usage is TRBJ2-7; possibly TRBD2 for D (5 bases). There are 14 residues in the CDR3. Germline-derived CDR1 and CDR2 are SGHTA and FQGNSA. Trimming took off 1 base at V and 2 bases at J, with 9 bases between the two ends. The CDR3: CASSLGLATYEQYF. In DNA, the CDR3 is TGTGCCAGCAGCTTAGGGCTAGCCACCTACGAGCAGTACTTC.

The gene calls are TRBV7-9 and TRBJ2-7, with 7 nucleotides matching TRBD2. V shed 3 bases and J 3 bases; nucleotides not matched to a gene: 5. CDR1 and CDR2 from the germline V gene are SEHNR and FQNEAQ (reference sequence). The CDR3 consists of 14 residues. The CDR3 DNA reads TGTGCCAGCAGCTTCCTGGGGGGGGACTACGAGCAGTACTTC. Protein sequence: CASSFLGGDYEQYF.

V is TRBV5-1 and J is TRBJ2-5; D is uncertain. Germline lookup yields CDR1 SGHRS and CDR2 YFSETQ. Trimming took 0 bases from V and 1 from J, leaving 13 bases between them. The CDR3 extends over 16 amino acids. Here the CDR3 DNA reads TGCGCCAGCAGCTTGGACGGCGGAGTCCTCCAAGAGACCCAGTACTTC. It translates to CASSLDGGVLQETQYF. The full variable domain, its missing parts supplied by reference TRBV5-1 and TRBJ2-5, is KAGVTQTPRYLIKTRGQQVTLSCSPISGHRSVSWYQQTPGQGLQFLFEYFSETQRNKGNFPGRFSGRQFSNSRSEMNVSTLELGDSALYLCASSLDGGVLQETQYFGPGTRLLVL.

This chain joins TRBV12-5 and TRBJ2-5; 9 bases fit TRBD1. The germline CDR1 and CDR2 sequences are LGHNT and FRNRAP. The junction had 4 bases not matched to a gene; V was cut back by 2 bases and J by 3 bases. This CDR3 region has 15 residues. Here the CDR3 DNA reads TGTGCTAGTGGTTTGATCGGGACAGGGAAAGAGACCCAGTACTTC. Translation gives CASGLIGTGKETQYF. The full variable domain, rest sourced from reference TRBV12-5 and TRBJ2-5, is DARVTQTPRHKVTEMGQEVTMRCQPILGHNTVFWYRQTMMQGLELLAYFRNRAPLDDSGMPKDRFSAEMPDATLATLKIQPSEPRDSAVYFCASGLIGTGKETQYFGPGTRLLVL.

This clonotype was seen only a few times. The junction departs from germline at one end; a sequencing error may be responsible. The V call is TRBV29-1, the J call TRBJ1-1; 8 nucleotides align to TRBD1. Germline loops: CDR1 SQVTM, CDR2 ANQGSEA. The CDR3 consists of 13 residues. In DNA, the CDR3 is TGCAGCGTTGCGACCCAGGGGGCCACTGAAGCTTGCTTT. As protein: CSVATQGATEACF.

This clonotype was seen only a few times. The CDR3 loop is CAWSGGFGNQPQHF. For the CDR3, the DNA is TGTGCCTGGAGTGGAGGGTTTGGAAATCAGCCCCAGCATTTT. The chain couples TRBV30 to TRBJ1-5; D remains unclear. CDR3 length equals 14 residues. Germline CDR1 is GTSNPN and CDR2 is SVGIG (reference sequence). Trimming stripped 1 base from V and 4 bases from J, with 11 bases between.

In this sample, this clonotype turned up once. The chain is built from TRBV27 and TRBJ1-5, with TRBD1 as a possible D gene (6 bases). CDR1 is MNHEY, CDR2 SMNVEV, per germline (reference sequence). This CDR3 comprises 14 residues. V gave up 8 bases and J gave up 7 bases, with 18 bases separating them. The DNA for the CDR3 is TGTGCCAGCGGATCCAGGGGCTCAGGGCAGCCCCAGCATTTT. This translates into CASGSRGSGQPQHF.

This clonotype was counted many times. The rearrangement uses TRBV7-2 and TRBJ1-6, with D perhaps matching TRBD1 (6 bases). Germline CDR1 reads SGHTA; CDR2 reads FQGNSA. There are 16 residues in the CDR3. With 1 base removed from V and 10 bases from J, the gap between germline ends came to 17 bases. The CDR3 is CASSLGRGYVRSPLHF. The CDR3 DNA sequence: TGTGCCAGCAGCTTAGGCAGGGGATATGTAAGATCACCCCTCCACTTT.

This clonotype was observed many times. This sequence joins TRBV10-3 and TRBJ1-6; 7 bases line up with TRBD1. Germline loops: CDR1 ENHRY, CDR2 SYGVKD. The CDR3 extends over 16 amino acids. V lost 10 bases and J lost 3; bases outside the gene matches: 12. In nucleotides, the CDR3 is TGTGCCACCGACTCCGGGACAGAACGCTATAATTCACCCCTCCACTTT. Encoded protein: CATDSGTERYNSPLHF.

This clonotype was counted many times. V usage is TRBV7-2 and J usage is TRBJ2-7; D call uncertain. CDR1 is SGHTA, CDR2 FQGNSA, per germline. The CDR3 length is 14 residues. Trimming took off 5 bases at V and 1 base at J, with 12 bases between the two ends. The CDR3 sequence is CASSRQRESYEQYF. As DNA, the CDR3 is TGTGCCAGCAGCCGCCAACGAGAGTCCTACGAGCAGTACTTC.

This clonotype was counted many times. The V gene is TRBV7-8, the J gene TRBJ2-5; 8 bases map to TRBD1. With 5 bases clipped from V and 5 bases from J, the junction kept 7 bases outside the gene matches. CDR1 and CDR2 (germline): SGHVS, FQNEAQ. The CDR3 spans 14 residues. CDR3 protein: CASSPRTGRETQYF. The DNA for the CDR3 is TGTGCCAGCAGCCCGAGGACAGGGAGGGAGACCCAGTACTTC.